Below are 17 T cell receptor beta chains sequenced from a single sample in a study of memory CD4+ T cells and cytomegalovirus serostatus. Libraries were prepared by immunoSEQ multiplex PCR; TCRdb keeps only in-frame clonotypes and omits some of them. This sample yields about 60,000 clones, of which over 60% are seen a single time; roughly 0.94% belongs to the top ten. The sort gate was single viable CD3+CD4+CD8-CD45RO+ cells for memory CD4+ T cells. Sequenced sample: memory CD4+ T cells from blood. These TCRs come from an adult in good health and CMV-seronegative.

This sequence joins TRBV7-2 and TRBJ2-1, with unresolved D. V was cut by 5 bases and J by 9 bases, with 14 bases left in between. Per germline, CDR1 SGHTA and CDR2 FQGNSA. The CDR3 covers 13 residues. CDR3 sequence reads: CASSPGYMREQFF. The CDR3 DNA reads TGTGCCAGCAGCCCCGGATATATGCGTGAGCAGTTCTTC.

The chain employs TRBV5-4 and TRBJ2-5; D not certain. V was shortened by 0 bases and J by 6 bases, with 12 bases between the two germline ends. The V gene's germline CDR1 is SGHNT and CDR2 YYREEE (reference sequence). This CDR3 has 14 amino acids. This CDR3 reads CASSLAGGSQTQYF. The CDR3 DNA reads as TGTGCCAGCAGCTTGGCAGGTGGGTCACAGACCCAGTACTTC. The entire variable domain, with the rest obtained from reference TRBV5-4 and TRBJ2-5, is as follows: ETGVTQSPTHLIKTRGQQVTLRCSSQSGHNTVSWYQQALGQGPQFIFQYYREEENGRGNFPPRFSGLQFPNYSSELNVNALELDDSALYLCASSLAGGSQTQYFGPGTRLLVL.

V is TRBV27 and J is TRBJ1-5; the D is unclear. From germline, CDR1 is MNHEY and CDR2 SMNVEV (reference sequence). V was pared by 3 bases and J by 3 bases, with 6 bases between. The CDR3 extends over 13 amino acids. In DNA, the CDR3 is TGTGCCAGCAGTTTCGACCCCAATCAGCCCCAGCATTTT. It yields the protein CASSFDPNQPQHF.

This clone was seen only a few times. J is TRBJ2-3 and V is TRBV5-1, with 9 nucleotides matching TRBD1. The J segment lost 4 bases and the V segment lost 4 bases, leaving 7 bases of the junction unmatched. The CDR3 sequence is 15 residues long. From germline, CDR1 is SGHRS and CDR2 YFSETQ. CDR3 in DNA: TGCGCCAGCAGCGCACAGGGGGCGAAATCAGATACGCAGTATTTT. Encoded protein: CASSAQGAKSDTQYF. Variable domain in full (rest from reference TRBV5-1 and TRBJ2-3): KAGVTQTPRYLIKTRGQQVTLSCSPISGHRSVSWYQQTPGQGLQFLFEYFSETQRNKGNFPGRFSGRQFSNSRSEMNVSTLELGDSALYLCASSAQGAKSDTQYFGPGTRLTVL.

The CDR3 DNA sequence: TGTGCCTGGAGTGTAGGGTCTCCCAATGAGCAGTTCTTC. It codes for CAWSVGSPNEQFF. The chain carries TRBV30 and TRBJ2-1; D gene ambiguous. Trimming shortened V by 0 bases and J by 6 bases, and 9 bases separated the two germline ends. The V gene's germline CDR1 is GTSNPN and CDR2 SVGIG (reference sequence). The CDR3 totals 13 residues. The full variable domain, its missing parts supplied by reference TRBV30 and TRBJ2-1, is SQTIHQWPATLVQPVGSPLSLECTVEGTSNPNLYWYRQAAGRGLQLLFYSVGIGQISSEVPQNLSASRPQDRQFILSSKKLLLSDSGFYLCAWSVGSPNEQFFGPGTRLTVL.

V is TRBV30 and J is TRBJ2-2; 10 bases match TRBD2. The CDR3 runs 14 residues. With V trimmed by 5 bases and J by 2 bases, 2 bases remained unmatched. Per germline, CDR1 GTSNPN and CDR2 SVGIG (reference sequence). CDR3 amino acids: CAWGLAVNTGELFF. In DNA form, the CDR3 reads TGTGCCTGGGGACTAGCGGTAAACACCGGGGAGCTGTTTTTT.

The chain is built from TRBV29-1 and TRBJ2-5; possibly TRBD1 for D (6 bases). V lost 4 bases and J 2 bases, leaving 17 bases between the germline ends. This CDR3 is built from 15 residues. Germline loops: CDR1 SQVTM, CDR2 ANQGSEA. This CDR3 is CSVVQGFGPQETQYF. CDR3 in DNA: TGCAGCGTTGTGCAGGGGTTTGGGCCTCAAGAGACCCAGTACTTC.

This clone occurred once. The chain is built from TRBV11-1 and TRBJ2-7, with TRBD1 identical over 8 bases. This CDR3 has 15 amino acids. Germline lookup yields CDR1 SGHAT and CDR2 FQDESV (reference sequence). With 0 bases clipped from V and 3 bases from J, the junction kept 4 bases outside the gene matches. The CDR3 reads CASSLAGTGIYEQYF. For the CDR3, the DNA is TGTGCCAGCAGCTTAGCGGGGACAGGTATCTACGAGCAGTACTTC.

The chain is built from TRBV9 and TRBJ1-2, with no clear D. The CDR3 contains 13 residues. Germline V gene lookup returns CDR1 SGDLS and CDR2 YYNGEE. Deletions cut 7 bases from V and 2 bases from J, with 12 bases between. Written as DNA, the CDR3 is TGTGCCAGCGCCTCCGGGCCGAACTATGGCTACACCTTC. Encoded protein: CASASGPNYGYTF.

This chain connects TRBV5-1 to TRBJ1-5; the D gene is possibly TRBD1 (5 bases). Germline CDR1 reads SGHRS; CDR2 reads YFSETQ. The CDR3 runs 15 residues. Trimming took 0 bases from V and 0 from J, leaving 7 bases between them. For the CDR3, the DNA is TGCGCCAGCAGCTTGGAGGGGATTAGCAATCAGCCCCAGCATTTT. It specifies CASSLEGISNQPQHF.

V is TRBV6-1 and J is TRBJ2-3; 11 positions match TRBD1. This CDR3 comprises 16 residues. The germline CDR1 and CDR2 sequences are MNHNS and SASEGT. Losses at the gene ends were 1 base for V and 7 bases for J; bases not matched to a gene: 7. This CDR3 reads CASSEVRTGGANTQYF. CDR3 nucleotides: TGTGCCAGCAGTGAAGTCAGGACAGGGGGCGCGAATACGCAGTATTTT.

The chain joins TRBV7-8 to TRBJ2-7; D is uncertain. Trimming pared 1 base from V and 0 bases from J, leaving 22 bases between. There are 19 residues in the CDR3. In germline, CDR1 is SGHVS, CDR2 FQNEAQ. CDR3 amino acids: CASSLVALSAAWGSYEQYF. The DNA for the CDR3 is TGTGCCAGCAGCTTAGTAGCCCTCTCGGCTGCATGGGGCTCCTACGAGCAGTACTTC.

This clone was counted many times. The genes are TRBV4-2 and TRBJ1-5; D perhaps matches TRBD1 (6 bases). Trimming pared 4 bases from V and 0 bases from J, leaving 16 bases between. The CDR3 totals 17 residues. From germline, CDR1 is LGHNA and CDR2 YNFKEQ. The CDR3: CASSPDRGVYSNQPQHF. The DNA of the CDR3 is TGTGCCAGCAGCCCGGACAGAGGGGTGTATAGCAATCAGCCCCAGCATTTT.

The rearrangement joins TRBV11-3 to TRBJ2-1, with TRBD2 matching over 9 bases. J lost 13 bases, V lost 5 bases, and 21 bases had no gene match. This CDR3 has 17 amino acids. Germline V gives CDR1 SGHNT, CDR2 YENEEA. CDR3 sequence: CASSPGVGAGGYRQQFF. CDR3 DNA sequence: TGTGCCAGCAGCCCGGGGGTAGGTGCGGGAGGGTACCGCCAACAGTTCTTC.

The chain employs TRBV25-1 and TRBJ2-1; TRBD2 agrees at 8 bases. Germline V lookup: CDR1 MGHDK, CDR2 SYGVNS. The CDR3 consists of 16 residues. J lost 4 bases, V lost 4 bases, and 9 bases had no gene match. The CDR3 here is CASSAPGLAAYNEQFF. The CDR3 DNA reads as TGTGCCAGCAGTGCGCCAGGACTAGCAGCTTACAATGAGCAGTTCTTC.

This chain uses TRBV7-9 with TRBJ2-3; TRBD1 agrees at 7 bases. This CDR3 has 13 amino acids. CDR1 is SEHNR and CDR2 is FQNEAQ in the germline V gene (reference sequence). Unmatched junction bases numbered 6, after V lost 5 bases and J lost 7 bases. The CDR3 DNA reads as TGTGCCAGCAGCGAACCGGGACAGAATACGCAGTATTTT. It yields the protein CASSEPGQNTQYF.

The chain recombines TRBV7-2 with TRBJ1-4; no clear D gene. V was shortened by 8 bases and J by 4 bases, with 11 bases between the two germline ends. Germline lookup yields CDR1 SGHTA and CDR2 FQGNSA. This CDR3 contains 13 residues. CDR3 coding DNA: TGTGCCAGCGGGTGGTTGATTAATGAAAAACTGTTTTTT. It yields the protein CASGWLINEKLFF.